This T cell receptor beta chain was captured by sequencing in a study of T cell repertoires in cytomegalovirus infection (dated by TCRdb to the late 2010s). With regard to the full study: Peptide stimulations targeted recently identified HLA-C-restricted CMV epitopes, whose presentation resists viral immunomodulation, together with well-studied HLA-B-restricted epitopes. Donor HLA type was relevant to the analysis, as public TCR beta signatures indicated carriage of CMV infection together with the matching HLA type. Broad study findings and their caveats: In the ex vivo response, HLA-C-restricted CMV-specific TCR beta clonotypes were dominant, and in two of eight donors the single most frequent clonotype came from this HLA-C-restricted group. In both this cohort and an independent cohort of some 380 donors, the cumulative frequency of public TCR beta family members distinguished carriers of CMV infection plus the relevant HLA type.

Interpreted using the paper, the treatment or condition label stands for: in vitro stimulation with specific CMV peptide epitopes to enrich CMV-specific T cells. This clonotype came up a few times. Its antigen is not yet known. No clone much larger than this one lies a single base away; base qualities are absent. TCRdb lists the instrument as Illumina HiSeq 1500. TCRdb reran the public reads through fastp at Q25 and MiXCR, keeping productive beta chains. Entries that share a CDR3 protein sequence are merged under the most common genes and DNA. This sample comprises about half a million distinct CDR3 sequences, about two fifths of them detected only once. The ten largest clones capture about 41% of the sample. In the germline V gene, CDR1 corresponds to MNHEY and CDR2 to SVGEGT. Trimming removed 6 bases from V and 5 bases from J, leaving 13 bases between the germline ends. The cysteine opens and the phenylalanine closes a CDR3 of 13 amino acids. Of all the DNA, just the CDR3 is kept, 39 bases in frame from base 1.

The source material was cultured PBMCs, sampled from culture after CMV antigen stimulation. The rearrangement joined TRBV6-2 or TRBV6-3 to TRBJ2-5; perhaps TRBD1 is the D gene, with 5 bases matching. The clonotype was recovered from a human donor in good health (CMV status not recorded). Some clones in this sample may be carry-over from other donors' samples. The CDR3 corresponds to CASRPQGSETQYF. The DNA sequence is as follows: TGTGCCAGCAGGCCCCAGGGTTCTGAGACCCAGTACTTC.